This T cell receptor (beta chain) is drawn from a study of blood T cell repertoires in COVID-19 (dated by TCRdb to the early 2020s). Regarding the research as a whole: Samples covering the acute and convalescent phases of COVID-19 were provided by collaborators in the United States, Italy and Spain. The prospective study material was composed of cDNA or gDNA derived from T cells, B-cell-depleted T cells, or PBMCs. Deeply sampled blood TCRbeta repertoires from subjects exposed to, actively infected with, or recovered from COVID-19 were included in the dataset. The repertoires were released in a freely available public database meant as a resource for research on the immune response to SARS-CoV-2. Samples were obtained from the ongoing ImmuneRACE study (first 160 participants) and from 1,254 subjects provided by 6 global collaborators. Nearly every sample came with metadata listing a de-identified subject ID, COVID-19 status, age in years and sex. Where available, HLA class I and class II types were obtained from metadata supplied by the sample provider rather than from assay-based typing.

As encoded in the germline V gene, CDR1 is SGHRS while CDR2 is YFSETQ. Trimming at the junction amounts to 3 bases on V and 5 bases on J, and the germline ends lie 18 bases apart. From its cysteine to its phenylalanine, the CDR3 spans 16 amino acids. The entry retains the CDR3 DNA only, 48 bases that are in frame from base 1. The immunoSEQ Assay, a bias-controlled multiplex PCR, was used to amplify TCRbeta CDR3 regions from genomic DNA. In the source study's methods: The number of nucleated cells in each sample was estimated from the amplification of reference gene primers within the assay. To quantify the absolute abundance of each unique TCRbeta CDR3 rearrangement, sequence reads were collapsed and filtered. Productive Simpson clonality was computed per sample as the square root of Simpson's diversity index over productive rearrangements. Entries here come from immuneACCESS through TCRdb and include only in-frame sequences with V and J called. Some clones fail to appear in such tables; in the studies checked, an unresolved V gene covers under half of the shortfall, and the cause of the remainder is unknown. V and J calls and clone size are copied from that table; D and trimming were computed from the DNA. This sample comprises under 90,000 clones, over 70% of them detected only once. Clones ranked in the top ten supply 5% to 6% of the sample.

In regard to this clone: This clone's antigen is unknown. There are no base qualities to consult, and no much larger clone falls within one base.

The collaborating institutions used their own protocols to collect whole blood in K2EDTA tubes. For TCRbeta analysis, collaborators shipped samples as frozen whole blood, isolated PBMCs, or DNA extracted from either of those sample types. The study at large found these results: The amount of clinical and demographic metadata varied by source and participant and was provided uncurated.

The source material was peripheral blood. This sequence uses TRBV5-1 and TRBJ1-5; TRBD1 could be the D gene, as 6 bases match. The receptor was derived from a man aged 50 to 59 with active or convalescent COVID-19. CDR3 sequence: CASSSGQPGTDQPQHF. The DNA sequence reads TGCGCCAGCAGCTCTGGACAGCCCGGGACCGATCAGCCCCAGCATTTT.